A single sample gave rise to the 25 T cell receptor beta chains below, sequenced in a study of T-cell memory formation after mild COVID-19. TCRdb used MiXCR to reprocess the 5' RACE reads, holding one entry per CDR3 protein. The table shows about 400,000 distinct CDR3 sequences, with approximately 18% occurring only once. The source material was PBMCs or a T cell subset sorted from them (not recorded which). Receptors originate from a man between 18 and 29 years old who had mild COVID-19 (a few samples of this study predate the infection). Cell type and time point are not known.

In its sample, this clonotype was seen a few times. The chain is built from TRBV11-2 and TRBJ1-5; D may be TRBD1 (6 bases). The V and J ends lost 3 bases and 7 bases respectively, with 16 bases between them. CDR3 length equals 15 residues. Germline V gene lookup returns CDR1 SGHAT and CDR2 FQNNGV. CDR3: CASSLGAAGEQPQHF. In DNA, the CDR3 is TGTGCCAGCAGCTTGGGGGCCGCCGGGGAGCAGCCCCAGCATTTT.

The sample holds one count of this clonotype. V and J are TRBV21-1 and TRBJ2-7. TRBV21-1 is deemed a pseudogene. The CDR3 sequence is 16 residues long. In DNA, the CDR3 is TGTGCCAGCAGCAAAGTTAGGAGACTCAGCTCCTACGAGCAGTACGTC. As protein: CASSKVRRLSSYEQYV.

This clonotype has just a few counts. The chain carries TRBV11-2 and TRBJ1-6; possible D gene TRBD1, 6 bases. V was cut by 1 base and J by 7 bases, with 11 bases left in between. There are 15 residues in the CDR3. Per germline, CDR1 SGHAT and CDR2 FQNNGV. The CDR3 sequence is CASSLVGGVNSPLHF. The DNA of the CDR3 is TGTGCCAGCAGCTTAGTGGGGGGCGTGAATTCACCCCTCCACTTT.

V usage is TRBV4-1 and J usage is TRBJ1-1; possible D gene TRBD1, 6 bases. CDR1 and CDR2 (germline): MGHRA, YSYEKL. V lost 4 bases and J 4 bases, leaving 13 bases between the germline ends. The CDR3 runs to 14 residues. CDR3 in amino acids: CASSRNTGFTEAFF. The CDR3 bases are TGCGCCAGCAGCCGAAACACAGGGTTCACTGAAGCTTTCTTT.

This clonotype turned up a few times. This chain links TRBV5-1 with TRBJ2-2, with D possibly being TRBD2 (5 bases). Germline CDR1 and CDR2: SGHRS and YFSETQ. V lost 1 base, J lost 2 bases, and 9 bases lay in between. There are 15 residues in the CDR3. DNA of the CDR3: TGCGCCAGCAGCTTGCGGGAAGGAAACACCGGGGAGCTGTTTTTT. This codes for CASSLREGNTGELFF.

This clonotype was observed a few times. The J gene is TRBJ1-5, the V gene TRBV12-3 or TRBV12-4; D is unclear. The CDR3 sequence is 11 residues long. Trimming took 8 bases from V and 4 from J, leaving 6 bases between them. The CDR3 sequence is CASVGNQPQHF. The CDR3 DNA reads as TGTGCCAGCGTCGGTAATCAGCCCCAGCATTTT.

Only a few counts were recorded for this clonotype. V gene TRBV5-1 combines with J gene TRBJ1-6, with D unclear. The CDR3 spans 14 residues. Deletions cut 7 bases from V and 6 bases from J, with 14 bases between. Germline CDR1 is SGHRS and CDR2 is YFSETQ. The CDR3 DNA sequence: TGCGCCAGCGCCGGAGGGAAGATTAATTCACCCCTCCACTTT. It specifies CASAGGKINSPLHF.

This clonotype occurred once. V is TRBV10-2 and J is TRBJ1-5, with D unresolved. The CDR3 loop spans 16 amino acids. Trimming pared 6 bases from V and 6 bases from J, leaving 21 bases between. Germline CDR1 reads WSHSY; CDR2 reads SAAADI. Here the CDR3 reads CASSRSPDGFFQPQHF. CDR3 nucleotides: TGCGCCAGCAGCCGGTCACCGGACGGCTTTTTTCAGCCCCAGCATTTT.

This clonotype has more than one count but fewer than ten. The gene calls are TRBV27 and TRBJ1-5, with unresolved D. V lost 2 bases, J lost 5 bases, and 13 bases lay in between. In germline, CDR1 is MNHEY, CDR2 SMNVEV (reference sequence). This CDR3 comprises 15 residues. The chain's CDR3 is CASSLHFISDQPQHF. Written as DNA, the CDR3 is TGTGCCAGCAGTTTACACTTCATATCGGATCAGCCCCAGCATTTT.

This clonotype was seen a handful of times. The chain links TRBV29-1 to TRBJ1-1, with D perhaps matching TRBD1 (5 bases). CDR3 size: 13 residues. Trimming stripped 7 bases from V and 4 bases from J, with 16 bases between. The V gene's germline CDR1 is SQVTM and CDR2 ANQGSEA. This CDR3 reads CSGQTGLFTEAFF. The DNA for the CDR3 is TGCAGCGGCCAAACAGGTTTGTTCACTGAAGCTTTCTTT.

DNA of the CDR3: TGTGCCAGCAGTTTTACCGGGCTGGCTTTCTTT. This sequence encodes CASSFTGLAFF. The chain recombines TRBV12-3 or TRBV12-4 with TRBJ1-1; D remains ambiguous. This CDR3 has 11 amino acids. The V end was cut by 3 bases, the J end by 11 bases, with 10 bases between.

CDR3 nucleotides: TGCGCCAGCAGTGAGGGACGCTCCTACGAGCAGTACTTC. It is translated as CASSEGRSYEQYF. The J gene is TRBJ2-7, the V gene TRBV10-2; D is unresolved. Trimming stripped 2 bases from V and 0 bases from J, with 5 bases between. Germline V gene data show CDR1 as WSHSY and CDR2 as SAAADI. This CDR3 contains 13 residues.

The chain employs TRBV29-1 and TRBJ1-5, with D possibly matching TRBD1 (6 bases). There are 12 residues in the CDR3. Germline V gene sequence: CDR1 SQVTM, CDR2 ANQGSEA. The V end lost 7 bases, the J end lost 6 bases, and 13 bases lay between the germline ends. The CDR3 DNA reads as TGCAGCGGAGGGGGGGCAGGTCAGCCCCAGCATTTT. Encoded protein: CSGGGAGQPQHF.

This CDR3 is CASSFPISNQPQHF. In DNA form, the CDR3 reads TGTGCCAGTAGTTTCCCCATTAGCAATCAGCCCCAGCATTTT. V gene TRBV19 combines with J gene TRBJ1-5; D is uncertain. Trimming removed 5 bases from V and 0 bases from J, with 8 bases in between. Per germline, CDR1 LNHDA and CDR2 SQIVND (reference sequence). The CDR3 is made up of 14 amino acids.

The V call is TRBV6-5, the J call TRBJ1-2, with D unresolved. In germline, CDR1 is MNHEY, CDR2 SVGAGI. The V end lost 6 bases, the J end lost 4 bases, and 12 bases lay between the germline ends. The CDR3 runs to 13 residues. CDR3 residues: CASRSDGGYGYTF. The CDR3 nucleotides read TGTGCCAGCAGATCCGACGGTGGCTATGGCTACACCTTC.

This rearrangement joins TRBV6-1 to TRBJ2-3; possible D gene TRBD1, 6 bases. CDR3 length equals 14 residues. Trimming pared 0 bases from V and 6 bases from J, leaving 10 bases between. The V gene's germline CDR1 is MNHNS and CDR2 SASEGT. CDR3: CASSEAQGLDTQYF. The CDR3 DNA is TGTGCCAGCAGTGAAGCCCAGGGGCTGGATACGCAGTATTTT.

The J gene is TRBJ1-1, the V gene TRBV4-1; D is unresolved. V dropped 3 bases and J dropped 4 bases, with 24 bases sitting between them. CDR1 is MGHRA, CDR2 YSYEKL, per germline. This CDR3 spans 18 amino acids. CDR3 in amino acids: CASSQPPGFVLGVTEAFF. The CDR3, as DNA: TGCGCCAGCAGCCAGCCCCCGGGTTTCGTCCTTGGAGTCACTGAAGCTTTCTTT.

This clonotype occurred a few times. V gene TRBV3-1 combines with J gene TRBJ2-2, with TRBD1 as a possible D gene (5 bases). This CDR3 spans 10 amino acids. Germline V CDR1 and CDR2: LGHDT, YNNKEL (reference sequence). The germline V and J ends were trimmed by 3 bases and 12 bases, with 5 bases remaining between them. This CDR3 is CASSQGQLFF. Here the CDR3 DNA reads TGTGCCAGCAGCCAGGGGCAGCTGTTTTTT.

The chain employs TRBV6-1 and TRBJ1-1, with D possibly TRBD1 on 5 matching bases. The CDR3 loop spans 16 amino acids. Germline V gene lookup returns CDR1 MNHNS and CDR2 SASEGT. Trimming stripped 4 bases from V and 3 bases from J, with 18 bases between. CDR3 in amino acids: CASSGGSYVTDTEAFF. The CDR3 nucleotides are TGTGCCAGCAGTGGGGGGAGCTATGTAACGGACACTGAAGCTTTCTTT.

This chain connects TRBV6-1 to TRBJ2-7; TRBD1 is a possible D gene (6 bases). Looked up from germline, CDR1 is MNHNS and CDR2 is SASEGT. This CDR3 comprises 13 residues. Trimming removed 6 bases at V and 0 bases at J, with 9 bases between. The CDR3 protein is CASSGQSSYEQYV. DNA for the CDR3: TGTGCCAGCAGCGGACAGAGCTCCTACGAGCAGTACGTC.

This clonotype appeared a few times. The chain is built from TRBV25-1 and TRBJ2-7; D is ambiguous. Between the trimmed V and J ends, which lost 4 bases and 6 bases, there was a span of 19 bases. CDR3 length: 15 residues. Germline V lookup: CDR1 MGHDK, CDR2 SYGVNS. The CDR3 DNA sequence: TGTGCCAGCAGTGTCACCCGTAGCTATGATAGCGAGCAGTACTTC. This encodes CASSVTRSYDSEQYF.

The chain is built from TRBV5-1 and TRBJ1-1, with 8 bases matching TRBD1. With V trimmed by 5 bases and J by 4 bases, 7 bases remained unmatched. Germline CDR1 SGHRS, CDR2 YFSETQ. The CDR3 loop spans 14 amino acids. The CDR3 DNA sequence: TGCGCCAGCAGGCCTACAGGGGGTCCCACTGAAGCTTTCTTT. Translating gives CASRPTGGPTEAFF.

The CDR3 bases are TGCGCCAGCAAGCAGGGGGCGGACACTGAAGCTTTCTTT. Protein product: CASKQGADTEAFF. The chain joins TRBV5-1 to TRBJ1-1; TRBD1 aligns across 8 bases. The CDR3 is 13 residues long. CDR1 is SGHRS and CDR2 is YFSETQ in the germline V gene. V lost 6 bases, J lost 3 bases, and 4 bases stayed unmatched.

The table lists this clonotype with a few counts. The chain links TRBV12-3 or TRBV12-4 to TRBJ2-7; D gene ambiguous. Trimming took off 6 bases at V and 0 bases at J, with 12 bases between the two ends. This CDR3 is built from 14 residues. CDR3 DNA: TGTGCCAGCAGCCCGACGTACCTCTCCTACGAGCAGTACTTC. Its protein product is CASSPTYLSYEQYF.

The V gene is TRBV7-3, the J gene TRBJ2-5; no clear D gene. The CDR3 extends over 13 amino acids. Between the trimmed V and J ends, which lost 5 bases and 0 bases, there was a span of 7 bases. The germline gives CDR1 SGHTA, CDR2 FQGTGA. The CDR3 is CASSRADQETQYF. CDR3 coding DNA: TGTGCCAGCAGCCGTGCTGACCAAGAGACCCAGTACTTC.